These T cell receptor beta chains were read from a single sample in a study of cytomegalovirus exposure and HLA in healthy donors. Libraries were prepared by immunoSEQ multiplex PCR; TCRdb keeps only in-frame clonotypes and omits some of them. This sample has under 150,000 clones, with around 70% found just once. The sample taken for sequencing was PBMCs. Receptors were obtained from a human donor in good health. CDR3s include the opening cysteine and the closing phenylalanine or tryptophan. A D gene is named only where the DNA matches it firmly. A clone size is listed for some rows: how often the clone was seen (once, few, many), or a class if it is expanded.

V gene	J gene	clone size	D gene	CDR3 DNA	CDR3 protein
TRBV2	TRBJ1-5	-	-	TGTGCCAGCAGTGAGACGTACAGTCAGCCCCAGCATTTT	CASSETYSQPQHF
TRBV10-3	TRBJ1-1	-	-	TGTGCCATCAGGGAACCGGGACAGAACACTGAAGCTTTCTTT	CAIREPGQNTEAFF
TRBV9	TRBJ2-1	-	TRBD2	TGTGCCAGCAGCGAGACCGGACGGTTGGCGGGAGTAGACAATGAGCAGTTCTTC	CASSETGRLAGVDNEQFF
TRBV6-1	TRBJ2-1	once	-	TGTGCCAGCAGTGAGTCGACTAGGAGGGGATTCTTC	CASSESTRRGFF
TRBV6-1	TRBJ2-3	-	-	TGTGCCAGCAATTTTGGGGGGACAGATACGCAGTATTTT	CASNFGGTDTQYF
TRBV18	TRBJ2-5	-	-	TGTGCCAGCTCACCATTGCCTTCCCTGCAGGGGGGCATACAAGAGACCCAGTACTTC	CASSPLPSLQGGIQETQYF
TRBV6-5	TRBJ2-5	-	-	TGTGCCAGCAGTTATGGAGCCAGCTATCAGACCCAGTACTTC	CASSYGASYQTQYF
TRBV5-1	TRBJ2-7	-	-	TGCGCCAGCAGCTTGGTCGGTGGCAGCGCATCCTACGAGCAGTACTTC	CASSLVGGSASYEQYF
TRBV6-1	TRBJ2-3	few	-	TGTGCCAGCAGTGAAGCTCGACTAGTCCGAAGCACAGATACGCAGTATTTT	CASSEARLVRSTDTQYF
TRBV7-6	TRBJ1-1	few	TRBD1	TGTGCCAGCAGCCCCCGGGACAGGAACACTGAAGCTTTCTTT	CASSPRDRNTEAFF
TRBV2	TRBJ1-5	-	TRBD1	TGTGCCAGCAGGACAGGGCAAGGTTTTCAGCGCAATCAGCCCCAGCATTTT	CASRTGQGFQRNQPQHF
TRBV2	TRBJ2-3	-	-	TGTGCCAGTGGGGGGGCCGGATTCAGCACAGATACGCAGTATTTT	CASGGAGFSTDTQYF
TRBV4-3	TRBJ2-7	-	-	TGCGCCAGCAGCCAAGATGGCAGGGGCCACGAGCAGTACTTC	CASSQDGRGHEQYF
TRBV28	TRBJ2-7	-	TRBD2	TGTGCCAGCAGGAGCGGGGGGAGTTCCTACGAGCAGTACTTC	CASRSGGSSYEQYF
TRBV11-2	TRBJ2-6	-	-	TGTGCCAGCAGCTTAAGGGGAAAATTTATTAGTAAAGCCAACGTCCTGACTTTC	CASSLRGKFISKANVLTF
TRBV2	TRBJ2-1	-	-	TGTGCCAGCAGTGAAGCGGACTATTACAATGAGCAGTTCTTC	CASSEADYYNEQFF
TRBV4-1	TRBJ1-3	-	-	TGCGCCAGCAGCCAAGGGGTAGCCGTATCTGGAAACACCATATATTTT	CASSQGVAVSGNTIYF
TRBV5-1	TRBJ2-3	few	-	TGCGCCAGCAGCTTGGGGAGGGGCCCAGATACGCAGTATTTT	CASSLGRGPDTQYF
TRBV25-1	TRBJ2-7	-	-	TGTGCCAGCAGTGGCTTCCAGCGTTCCGAGCAGTACTTC	CASSGFQRSEQYF
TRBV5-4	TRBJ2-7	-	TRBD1	TGTGCCAGCAGCTTGGTAGGCAGGGGGAATTACGAGCAGTACTTC	CASSLVGRGNYEQYF
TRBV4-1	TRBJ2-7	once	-	TGCGCCAGCAGCCAAGAAACCCCTAGCGCCGGAAGTTTCGAGCAGTACTTC	CASSQETPSAGSFEQYF
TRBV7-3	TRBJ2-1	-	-	TGTGCCAGCAGCTCTGGGCGTTCAGCCTACAATGAGCAGTTCTTC	CASSSGRSAYNEQFF
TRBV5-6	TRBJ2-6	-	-	TGTGCCAGCAGCTTAACAGATTCTAGGGCCAACGTCCTGACTTTC	CASSLTDSRANVLTF
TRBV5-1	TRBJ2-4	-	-	TGCGCCAGCAGCTTAGACACCGGGATCGAGACAAACCAAAACATTCAGTACTTC	CASSLDTGIETNQNIQYF
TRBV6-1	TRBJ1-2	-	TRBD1	TGTGCCAGCAGGAGACACGGGACAGGGTTTAATGGCTACACCTTC	CASRRHGTGFNGYTF
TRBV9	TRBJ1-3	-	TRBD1	TGTGCCAGCAGCCTCCGGACAGGGGGAGACACCATATATTTT	CASSLRTGGDTIYF
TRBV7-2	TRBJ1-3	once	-	TGTGCCAGCAGTTCCGGACAGACCTCTGGAAACACCATATATTTT	CASSSGQTSGNTIYF
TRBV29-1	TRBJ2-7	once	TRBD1	TGCAGCGTAATCGGGGCAGGGGGCGAGCAGTACTTC	CSVIGAGGEQYF
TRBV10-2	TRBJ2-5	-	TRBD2	TGCGCCAGCAGTGATCAACTAGCGGACCGGCGTACCCAGTACTTC	CASSDQLADRRTQYF
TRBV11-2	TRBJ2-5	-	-	TGTGCCAGCAGCTTATCGTCTGTCCTGGAGACCCAGTACTTC	CASSLSSVLETQYF
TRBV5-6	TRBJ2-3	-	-	TGTGCCAGCAGCGATATCGGTGGTCATACGCAGTATTTT	CASSDIGGHTQYF
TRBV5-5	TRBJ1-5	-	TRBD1	TGTGCCAGCAGCCGGGACAGGGGTTACAATCAGCCCCAGCATTTT	CASSRDRGYNQPQHF
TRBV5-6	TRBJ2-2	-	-	TGTGCCAGCAGACAAACAGTGGGCCTTACCGGGGAGCTGTTTTTT	CASRQTVGLTGELFF
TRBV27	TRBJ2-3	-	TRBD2	TGTGCCAGCAGTTCCCTAGCGGGAAAATTTTCTAGCACAGATACGCAGTATTTT	CASSSLAGKFSSTDTQYF
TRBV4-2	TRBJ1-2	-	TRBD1	TGTGCCAGCAGCCAAGACGCTGGCAACACAGGGGGCGGCGGCTACACCTTC	CASSQDAGNTGGGGYTF
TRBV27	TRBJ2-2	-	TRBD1	TGTGCCAGCAGTTTAATGGGACAGGGGTATCGCGGGGAGCTGTTTTTT	CASSLMGQGYRGELFF
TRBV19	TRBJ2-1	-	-	TGTGCCAGTAGTCTACATATGGCCACGGACAGCCGCCACAACAATGAGCAGTTCTTC	CASSLHMATDSRHNNEQFF
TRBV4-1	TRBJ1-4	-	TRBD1	TGCGCCAGCAGCCGAACACAGGGGACTAATGAAAAACTGTTTTTT	CASSRTQGTNEKLFF
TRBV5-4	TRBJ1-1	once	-	TGTGCCAGCAGCGTCTCACAGGGCACCCTTAACACTGAAGCTTTCTTT	CASSVSQGTLNTEAFF
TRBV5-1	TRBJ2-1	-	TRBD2	TGCGCCAGCAGCTCTTTTGGGACTAGCGGGAGGGCACTCTACAATGAGCAGTTCTTC	CASSSFGTSGRALYNEQFF